The rows below give T cell receptor beta chains drawn from one sample of a study of blood T cell repertoires in COVID-19. Profiled with immunoSEQ multiplex PCR; TCRdb holds only in-frame clones, not every one. The sample consists of fewer than 130,000 clones, about 79% of them appearing once. Material: peripheral blood. The receptors were gathered from a woman of 80 years or more with active or convalescent COVID-19. CDR3s include the opening cysteine and the closing phenylalanine or tryptophan. D genes are given only for firm matches.

v_call	d_call	j_call	cdr3_aa
TRBV11-2	NA	TRBJ1-1	CASSLASENTEAFF
TRBV4-2	NA	TRBJ2-7	CASSQVRTDEQYF
TRBV5-4	TRBD2	TRBJ2-5	CASSPGGLEGETQYF
TRBV2	NA	TRBJ1-2	CASSAVGQNYGYTF
TRBV30	NA	TRBJ2-7	CAWSGGQEQYF
TRBV5-1	NA	TRBJ2-1	CASSLAAGNNEQFF
TRBV5-8	TRBD1	TRBJ1-1	CASSIRQGFTEAFF
TRBV2	NA	TRBJ1-2	CASSVQNANYGYTF
TRBV3-1/TRBV3-2	TRBD2	TRBJ2-7	CASSRGLAGGRREQYF
TRBV2	TRBD2	TRBJ2-1	CASSGDYYNEQFF
TRBV7-9	TRBD2	TRBJ2-7	CASSPSGLATYEQYF
TRBV5-1	TRBD1	TRBJ2-5	CASSPGDRGFQETQYF
TRBV18	TRBD1	TRBJ2-3	CASSPDRAGTDTQYF
TRBV2	TRBD1	TRBJ2-7	CASRDRGNEQYF
TRBV6-2/TRBV6-3	NA	TRBJ1-2	CASSKMRGYTF
TRBV2	NA	TRBJ2-7	CASSEYYEQYF
TRBV19	TRBD2	TRBJ2-2	CASSMGLAGGFTGELFF
TRBV6-6	NA	TRBJ2-1	CASQTTALDAYNEQFF